This TCR beta chain was profiled in a study of OX40 agonist ivuxolimab in advanced cancers. Whole-study results and caveats: The authors did not determine the antigen specificity of the expanded peripheral T cells.

Points on this clone: Antigen: not known.

The table came from immunoSEQ multiplex PCR; TCRdb's copy has only in-frame clones and leaves some out. The table has 55,000 to 65,000 clones, roughly nine tenths seen once. Sampled blood was obtained at baseline, cycle 4 day 1, and cycle 7 day 1. The sequenced sample was CD4+ or CD8+ T cells sorted from blood, obtained in a trial of the OX40 agonist ivuxolimab. The TCR comes from an adult with an advanced solid tumor such as melanoma, head and neck, liver or kidney cancer.

In DNA form, the CDR3 reads TGCGCCAGCAGCTCACCCACAGGGGGGACCCTCTATGGCTACACCTTC. It translates to CASSSPTGGTLYGYTF. The V and J genes are TRBV5-1 and TRBJ1-2; 8 bases agree with TRBD1. V was clipped by 3 bases and J by 4 bases; unmatched bases: 11. The germline CDR1 and CDR2 sequences are SGHRS and YFSETQ. There are 16 residues in the CDR3.